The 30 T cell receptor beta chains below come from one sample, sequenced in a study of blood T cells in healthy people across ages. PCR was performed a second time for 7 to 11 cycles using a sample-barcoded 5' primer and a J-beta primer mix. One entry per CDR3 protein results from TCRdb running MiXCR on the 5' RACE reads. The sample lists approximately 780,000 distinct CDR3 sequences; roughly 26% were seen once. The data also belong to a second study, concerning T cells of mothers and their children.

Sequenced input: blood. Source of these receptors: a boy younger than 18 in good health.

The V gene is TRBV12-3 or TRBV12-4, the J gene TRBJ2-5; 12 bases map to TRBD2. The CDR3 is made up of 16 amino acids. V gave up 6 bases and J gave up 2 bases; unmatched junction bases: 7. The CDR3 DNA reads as TGTGCCAGCAGCTTGGCCCTAGCGGGGGGGCAAGAGACCCAGTACTTC. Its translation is CASSLALAGGQETQYF.

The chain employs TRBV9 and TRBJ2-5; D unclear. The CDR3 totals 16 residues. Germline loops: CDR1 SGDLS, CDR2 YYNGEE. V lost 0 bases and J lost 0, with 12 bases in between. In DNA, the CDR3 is TGTGCCAGCAGCGTAGAGGCTGAGGTAAACCAAGAGACCCAGTACTTC. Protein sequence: CASSVEAEVNQETQYF.

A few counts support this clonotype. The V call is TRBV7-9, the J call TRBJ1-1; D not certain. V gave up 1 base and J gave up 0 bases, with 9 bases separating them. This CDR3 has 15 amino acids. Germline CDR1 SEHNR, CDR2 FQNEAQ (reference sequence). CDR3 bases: TGTGCCAGCAGCTTAGTAGTGCGCCTGAACACTGAAGCTTTCTTT. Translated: CASSLVVRLNTEAFF.

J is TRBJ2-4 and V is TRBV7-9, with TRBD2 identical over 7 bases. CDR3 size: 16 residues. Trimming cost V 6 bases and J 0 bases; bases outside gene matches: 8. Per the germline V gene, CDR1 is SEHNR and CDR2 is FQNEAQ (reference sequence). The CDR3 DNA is TGTGCCAGCAGTCCAGCGGGGCTGCTAGCCAAAAACATTCAGTACTTC. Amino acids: CASSPAGLLAKNIQYF.

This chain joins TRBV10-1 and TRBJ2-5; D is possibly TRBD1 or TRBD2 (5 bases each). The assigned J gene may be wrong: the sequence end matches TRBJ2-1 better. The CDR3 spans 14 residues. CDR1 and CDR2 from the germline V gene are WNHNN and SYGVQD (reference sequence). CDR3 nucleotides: TGCGCCAGCAGTGGTCCCGGGACCGCCCGGGGGCAGTTCTTC. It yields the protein CASSGPGTARGQFF.

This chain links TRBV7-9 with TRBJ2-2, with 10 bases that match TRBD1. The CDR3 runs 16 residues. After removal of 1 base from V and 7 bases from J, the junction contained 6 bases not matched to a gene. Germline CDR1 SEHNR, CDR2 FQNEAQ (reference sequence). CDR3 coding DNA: TGTGCCAGCAGCTTAGGACAGGGGGCGCTTGACGGGGAGCTGTTTTTT. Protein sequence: CASSLGQGALDGELFF.

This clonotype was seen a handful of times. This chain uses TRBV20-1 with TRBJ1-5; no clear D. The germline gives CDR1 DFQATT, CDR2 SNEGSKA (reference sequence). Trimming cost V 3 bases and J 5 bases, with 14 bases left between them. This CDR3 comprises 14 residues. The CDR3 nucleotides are TGCAGTGCTAGTATATCGGGCGGGCATCAGCCCCAGCATTTT. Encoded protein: CSASISGGHQPQHF.

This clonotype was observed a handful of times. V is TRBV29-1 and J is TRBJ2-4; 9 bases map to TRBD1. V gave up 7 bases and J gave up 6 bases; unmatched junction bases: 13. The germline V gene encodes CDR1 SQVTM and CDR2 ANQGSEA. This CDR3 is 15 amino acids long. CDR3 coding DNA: TGCAGCGCCCTCCCGGGACAGGGTGGGATAAACATTCAGTACTTC. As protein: CSALPGQGGINIQYF.

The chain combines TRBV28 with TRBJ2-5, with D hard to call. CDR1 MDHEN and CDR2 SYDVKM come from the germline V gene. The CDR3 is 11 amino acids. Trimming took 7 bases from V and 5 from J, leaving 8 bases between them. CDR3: CASTQVETQYF. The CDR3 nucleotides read TGTGCCAGCACCCAAGTGGAGACCCAGTACTTC. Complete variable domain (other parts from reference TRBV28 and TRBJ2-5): DVKVTQSSRYLVKRTGEKVFLECVQDMDHENMFWYRQDPGLGLRLIYFSYDVKMKEKGDIPEGYSVSREKKERFSLILESASTNQTSMYLCASTQVETQYFGPGTRLLVL.

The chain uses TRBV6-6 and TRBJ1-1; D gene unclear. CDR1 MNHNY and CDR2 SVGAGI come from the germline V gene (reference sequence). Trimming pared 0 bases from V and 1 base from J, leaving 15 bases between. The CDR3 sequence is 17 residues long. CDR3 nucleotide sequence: TGTGCCAGCAGTTACTCCGCCCCGTTGTCTCCGAACACTGAAGCTTTCTTT. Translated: CASSYSAPLSPNTEAFF.

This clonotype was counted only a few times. CDR3 amino acids: CASSYQGFVQETQYF. The CDR3 DNA is TGTGCCAGCAGTTACCAGGGGTTCGTCCAAGAGACCCAGTACTTC. V usage is TRBV6-2 or TRBV6-3 and J usage is TRBJ2-5; maybe TRBD1 (6 bases). V gave up 2 bases and J gave up 1 base, with 11 bases separating them. This CDR3 has 15 residues. Germline CDR1 MNHEY, CDR2 SVGEGT.

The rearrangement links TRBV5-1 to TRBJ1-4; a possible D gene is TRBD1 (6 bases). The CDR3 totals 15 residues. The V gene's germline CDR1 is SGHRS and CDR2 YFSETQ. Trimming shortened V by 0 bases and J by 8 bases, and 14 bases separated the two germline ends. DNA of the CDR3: TGCGCCAGCAGCTTGGCCACAGGGAGGAGGGAAAAACTGTTTTTT. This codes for CASSLATGRREKLFF.

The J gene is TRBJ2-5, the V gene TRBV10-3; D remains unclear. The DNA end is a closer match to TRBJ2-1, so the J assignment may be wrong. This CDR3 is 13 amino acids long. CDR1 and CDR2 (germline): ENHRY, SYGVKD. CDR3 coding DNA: TGTGCCATCAGTGAGTCTATAGAGAATGAGCAGTTCTTC. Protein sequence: CAISESIENEQFF.

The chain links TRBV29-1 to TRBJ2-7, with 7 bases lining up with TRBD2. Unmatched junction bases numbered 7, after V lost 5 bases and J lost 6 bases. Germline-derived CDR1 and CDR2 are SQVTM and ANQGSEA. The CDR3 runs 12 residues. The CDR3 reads CSVRGDPSEQYF. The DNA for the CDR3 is TGCAGCGTTCGGGGGGATCCCAGCGAGCAGTACTTC.

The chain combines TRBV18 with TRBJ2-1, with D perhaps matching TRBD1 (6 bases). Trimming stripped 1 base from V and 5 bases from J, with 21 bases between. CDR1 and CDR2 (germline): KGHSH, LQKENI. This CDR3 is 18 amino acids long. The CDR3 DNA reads TGTGCCAGCTCACCACGGACAGTGGATTCCAGGGGTCACAATGAGCAGTTCTTC. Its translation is CASSPRTVDSRGHNEQFF.

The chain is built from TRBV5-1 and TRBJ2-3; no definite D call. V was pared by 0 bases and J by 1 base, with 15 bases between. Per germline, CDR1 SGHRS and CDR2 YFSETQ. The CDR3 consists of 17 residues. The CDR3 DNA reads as TGCGCCAGCAGCTTGGGGGCAATATCCTGGGGCACAGATACGCAGTATTTT. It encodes CASSLGAISWGTDTQYF.

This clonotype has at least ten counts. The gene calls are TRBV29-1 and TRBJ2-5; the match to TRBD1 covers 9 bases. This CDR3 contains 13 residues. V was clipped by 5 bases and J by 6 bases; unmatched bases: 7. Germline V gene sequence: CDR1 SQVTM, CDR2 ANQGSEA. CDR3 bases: TGCAGCGTTACAACCACAGGGGGCCAGACCCAGTACTTC. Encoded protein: CSVTTTGGQTQYF.

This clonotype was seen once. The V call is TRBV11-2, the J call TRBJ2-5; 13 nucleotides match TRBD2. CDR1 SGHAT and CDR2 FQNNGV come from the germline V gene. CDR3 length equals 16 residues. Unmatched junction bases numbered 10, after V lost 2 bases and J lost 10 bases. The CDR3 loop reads CASSLTSGGVPGDQYF. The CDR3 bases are TGTGCCAGCAGCTTAACTAGCGGGGGGGTCCCGGGGGACCAGTACTTC.

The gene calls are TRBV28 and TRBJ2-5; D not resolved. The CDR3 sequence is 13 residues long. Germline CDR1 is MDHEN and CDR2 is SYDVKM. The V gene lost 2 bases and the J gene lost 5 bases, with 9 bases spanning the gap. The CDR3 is CASSLPVEETQYF. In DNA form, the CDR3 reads TGTGCCAGCAGTTTACCCGTGGAGGAGACCCAGTACTTC.

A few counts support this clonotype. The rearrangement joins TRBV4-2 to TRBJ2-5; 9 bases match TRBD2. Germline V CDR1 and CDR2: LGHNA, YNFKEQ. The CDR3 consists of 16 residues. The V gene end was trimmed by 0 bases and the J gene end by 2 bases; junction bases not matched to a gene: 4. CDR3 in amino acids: CASSQERAGGQETQYF. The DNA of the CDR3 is TGTGCCAGCAGCCAAGAGCGAGCGGGGGGACAAGAGACCCAGTACTTC.

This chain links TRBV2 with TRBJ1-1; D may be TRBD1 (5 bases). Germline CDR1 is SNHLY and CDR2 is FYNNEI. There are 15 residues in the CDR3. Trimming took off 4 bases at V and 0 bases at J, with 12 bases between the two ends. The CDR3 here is CASSAFGTVNTEAFF. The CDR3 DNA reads TGTGCCAGCAGTGCGTTCGGGACGGTGAACACTGAAGCTTTCTTT.

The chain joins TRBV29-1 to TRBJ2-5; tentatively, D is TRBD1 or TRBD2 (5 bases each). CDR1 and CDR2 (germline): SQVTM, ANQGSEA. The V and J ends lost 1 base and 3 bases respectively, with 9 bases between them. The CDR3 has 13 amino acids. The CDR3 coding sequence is TGCAGCGTTGAAGGGTTGGGGGAAGAGACCCAGTACTTC. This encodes CSVEGLGEETQYF.

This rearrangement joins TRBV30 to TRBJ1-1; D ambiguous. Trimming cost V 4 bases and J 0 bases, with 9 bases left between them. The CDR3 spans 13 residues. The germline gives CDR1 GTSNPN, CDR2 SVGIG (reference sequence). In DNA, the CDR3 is TGTGCCTGGACAAAGAAGTTGAACACTGAAGCTTTCTTT. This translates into CAWTKKLNTEAFF.

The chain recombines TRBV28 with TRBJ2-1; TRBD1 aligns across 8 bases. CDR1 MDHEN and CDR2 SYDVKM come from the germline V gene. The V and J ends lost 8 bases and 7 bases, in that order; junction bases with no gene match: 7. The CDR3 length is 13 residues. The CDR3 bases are TGTGCCAGCGCCCCAGGGGGCCGGAATGAGCAGTTCTTC. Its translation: CASAPGGRNEQFF. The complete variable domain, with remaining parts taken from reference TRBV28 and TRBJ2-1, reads DVKVTQSSRYLVKRTGEKVFLECVQDMDHENMFWYRQDPGLGLRLIYFSYDVKMKEKGDIPEGYSVSREKKERFSLILESASTNQTSMYLCASAPGGRNEQFFGPGTRLTVL.

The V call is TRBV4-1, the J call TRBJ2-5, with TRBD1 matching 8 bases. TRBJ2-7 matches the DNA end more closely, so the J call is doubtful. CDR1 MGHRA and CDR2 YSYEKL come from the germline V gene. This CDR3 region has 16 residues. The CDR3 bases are TGCGCCAGCAGCCCCACGGGACAGGCCCATTCCTACGAGCAGTACTTC. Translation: CASSPTGQAHSYEQYF.

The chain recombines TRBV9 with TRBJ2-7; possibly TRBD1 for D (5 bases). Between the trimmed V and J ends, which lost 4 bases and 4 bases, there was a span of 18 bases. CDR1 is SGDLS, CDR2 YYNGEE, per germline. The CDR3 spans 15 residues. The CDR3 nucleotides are TGTGCCAGCAGCCTGTCCGCCACAGGTCAGTACGAGCAGTACTTC. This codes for CASSLSATGQYEQYF.

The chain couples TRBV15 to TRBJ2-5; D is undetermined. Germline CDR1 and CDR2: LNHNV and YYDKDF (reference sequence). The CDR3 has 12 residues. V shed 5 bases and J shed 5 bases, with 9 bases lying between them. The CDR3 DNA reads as TGTGCCACCAGCGGTTTCCGGGAGACCCAGTACTTC. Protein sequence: CATSGFRETQYF.

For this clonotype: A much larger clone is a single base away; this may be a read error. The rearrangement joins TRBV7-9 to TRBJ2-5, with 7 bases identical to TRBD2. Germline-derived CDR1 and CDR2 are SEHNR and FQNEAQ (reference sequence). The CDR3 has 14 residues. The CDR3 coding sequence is TGTGCCGGCAGCTTAGCGGGCACCCAAGAGACCCAGTACTTC. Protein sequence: CAGSLAGTQETQYF.

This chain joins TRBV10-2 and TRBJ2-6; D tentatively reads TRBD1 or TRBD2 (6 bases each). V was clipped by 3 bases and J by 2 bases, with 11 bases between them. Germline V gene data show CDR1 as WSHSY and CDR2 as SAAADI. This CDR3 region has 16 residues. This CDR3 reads CASSDLGGPGANVLTF. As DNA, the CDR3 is TGCGCCAGCAGTGACTTGGGGGGCCCTGGGGCCAACGTCCTGACTTTC.

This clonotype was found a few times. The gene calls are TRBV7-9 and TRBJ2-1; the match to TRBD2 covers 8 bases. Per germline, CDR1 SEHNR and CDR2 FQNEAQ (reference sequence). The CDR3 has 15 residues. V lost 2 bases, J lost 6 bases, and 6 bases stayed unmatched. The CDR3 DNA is TGTGCCAGCAGCTTAATAAGCGGGGGCAGCAATGAGCAGTTCTTC. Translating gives CASSLISGGSNEQFF.